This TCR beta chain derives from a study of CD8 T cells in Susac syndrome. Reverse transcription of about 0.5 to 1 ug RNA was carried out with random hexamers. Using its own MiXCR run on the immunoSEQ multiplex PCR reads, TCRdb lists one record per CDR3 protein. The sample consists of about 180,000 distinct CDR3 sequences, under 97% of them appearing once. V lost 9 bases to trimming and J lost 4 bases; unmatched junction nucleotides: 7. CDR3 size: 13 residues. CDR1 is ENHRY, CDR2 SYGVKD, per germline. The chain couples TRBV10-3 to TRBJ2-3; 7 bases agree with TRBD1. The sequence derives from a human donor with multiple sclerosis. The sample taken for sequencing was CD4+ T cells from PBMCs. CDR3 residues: CAIGGTGADTQYF. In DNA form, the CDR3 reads TGTGCCATTGGGGGTACAGGGGCAGATACGCAGTATTTT.